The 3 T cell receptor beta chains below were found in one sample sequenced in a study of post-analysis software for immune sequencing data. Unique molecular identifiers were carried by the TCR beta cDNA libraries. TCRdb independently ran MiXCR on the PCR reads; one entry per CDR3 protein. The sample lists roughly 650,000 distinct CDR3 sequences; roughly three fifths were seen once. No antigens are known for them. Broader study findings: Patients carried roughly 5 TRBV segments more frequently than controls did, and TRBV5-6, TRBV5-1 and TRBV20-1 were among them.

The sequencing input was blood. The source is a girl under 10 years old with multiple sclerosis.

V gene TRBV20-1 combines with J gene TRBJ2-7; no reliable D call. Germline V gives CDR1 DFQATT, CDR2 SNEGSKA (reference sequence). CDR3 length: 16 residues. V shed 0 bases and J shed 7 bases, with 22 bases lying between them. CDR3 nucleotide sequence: TGCAGTGCTAGAGAGGTTTATGAGGAATCCCCTGGTGAGCAGTACTTC. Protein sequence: CSAREVYEESPGEQYF.

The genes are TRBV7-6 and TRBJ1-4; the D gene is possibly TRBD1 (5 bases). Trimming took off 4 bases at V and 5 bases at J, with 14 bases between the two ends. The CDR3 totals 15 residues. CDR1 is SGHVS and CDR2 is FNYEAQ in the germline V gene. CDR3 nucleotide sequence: TGTGCCAGCAGCTCTCAGGGATTTGGAAATGAAAAACTGTTTTTT. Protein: CASSSQGFGNEKLFF.

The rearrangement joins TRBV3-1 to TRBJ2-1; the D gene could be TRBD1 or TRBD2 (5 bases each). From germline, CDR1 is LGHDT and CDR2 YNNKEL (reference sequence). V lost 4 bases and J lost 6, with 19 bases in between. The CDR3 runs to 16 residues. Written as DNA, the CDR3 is TGTGCCAGCAGCCTCCCCGGGACGAGGCCGATCAATGAGCAGTTCTTC. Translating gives CASSLPGTRPINEQFF.